This TCR beta chain was retrieved from a study of blood T cells in healthy people across ages. Trimming removed 6 bases from V and 15 bases from J; junction bases left unmatched: 13. CDR1 is LGHDT and CDR2 is YNNKEL in the germline V gene (reference sequence). The CDR3 extends over 13 amino acids. A minimum of 6.5 million PBMCs was isolated per sample. Next came a second PCR, run for about 7 to 12 cycles, which used a sample-barcoded 5' primer along with a J-beta primer mix. TCRdb passed the 5' RACE reads through MiXCR, listing each CDR3 protein once. The table records under 2,000,000 distinct CDR3 sequences, roughly 49% of them present only once.

The sample was blood. This clonotype was sampled from a woman aged 40-49 years in good health. The chain uses TRBV3-1 and TRBJ2-4; 8 nucleotides agree with TRBD1. Here the CDR3 reads CASRRGQVEERYF. CDR3 coding DNA: TGTGCCAGCAGAAGGGGACAGGTCGAGGAGCGGTACTTC. Full variable domain (remainder filled in from reference TRBV3-1 and TRBJ2-4): DTAVSQTPKYLVTQMGNDKSIKCEQNLGHDTMYWYKQDSKKFLKIMFSYNNKELIINETVPNRFSPKSPDKAHLNLHINSLELGDSAVYFCASRRGQVEERYFGAGTRLSVL.